The 19 T cell receptor beta chains listed next were all sequenced from one sample in a study of cytomegalovirus exposure and HLA in healthy donors. It was with 60 Vbeta and 13 Jbeta primers that the PCR ran. Libraries were prepared by immunoSEQ multiplex PCR; TCRdb keeps only in-frame clonotypes and omits some of them. The sample has 150,000 to 200,000 clones. The sequencing sample was made of PBMCs. The receptors originated from a woman aged 55-69 years in good health and CMV-seronegative.

V usage is TRBV28 and J usage is TRBJ2-5; a weak D match, TRBD2 (5 bases). This CDR3 spans 15 amino acids. V was pared by 5 bases and J by 2 bases, with 15 bases between. Per germline, CDR1 MDHEN and CDR2 SYDVKM. CDR3 region: CASSQLAGGQETQYF. Written as DNA, the CDR3 is TGTGCCAGCAGTCAATTAGCTGGAGGACAAGAGACCCAGTACTTC.

CDR3 in amino acids: CSVTSRFSSYNEQFF. The DNA for the CDR3 is TGCAGCGTTACTAGCCGCTTTAGCTCCTACAATGAGCAGTTCTTC. The V gene is TRBV29-1, the J gene TRBJ2-1; weak D call: TRBD2 (6 bases). Germline loops: CDR1 SQVTM, CDR2 ANQGSEA. There are 15 residues in the CDR3. Trimming took off 5 bases at V and 0 bases at J, with 14 bases between the two ends.

The chain employs TRBV18 and TRBJ2-7, with 8 bases matching TRBD2. Germline assignment: CDR1 KGHSH and CDR2 LQKENI. The CDR3 is 15 residues long. V was pared by 6 bases and J by 2 bases, with 9 bases of the junction left unmatched. The DNA of the CDR3 is TGTGCCAGCTCCCAACTAGCGGCGGGACCCTACGAGCAGTACTTC. It is translated as CASSQLAAGPYEQYF. Based on the CDR3 plus reference TRBV18 and TRBJ2-7, the full variable domain is NAGVMQNPRHLVRRRGQEARLRCSPMKGHSHVYWYRQLPEEGLKFMVYLQKENIIDESGMPKERFSAEFPKEGPSILRIQQVVRGDSAAYFCASSQLAAGPYEQYFGPGTRLTVT.

The chain has TRBV7-8 and TRBJ1-2; tentative D call: TRBD1 (6 bases). The V and J ends lost 4 bases and 4 bases respectively, with 10 bases between them. Per the germline V gene, CDR1 is SGHVS and CDR2 is FQNEAQ. CDR3 length: 13 amino acids. CDR3 loop: CASSSGVSYGYTF. The CDR3, as DNA: TGTGCCAGCAGCTCAGGGGTTTCCTATGGCTACACCTTC.

The CDR3 loop is CASSPGQGSSYEQYF. The CDR3, as DNA: TGTGCCAGCAGCCCGGGACAGGGGAGCTCCTACGAGCAGTACTTC. The J gene is TRBJ2-7, the V gene TRBV9; 10 bases line up with TRBD1. The V gene's germline CDR1 is SGDLS and CDR2 YYNGEE. This CDR3 spans 15 amino acids. Trimming removed 4 bases from V and 0 bases from J; junction bases left unmatched: 4.

The chain carries TRBV19 and TRBJ2-7, with D possibly being TRBD2 (6 bases). Germline V gene sequence: CDR1 LNHDA, CDR2 SQIVND (reference sequence). The CDR3 extends over 14 amino acids. V shed 3 bases and J shed 3 bases, with 12 bases lying between them. The CDR3 DNA reads TGTGCCAGTAGTATCGATAGCGGATTCTACGAGCAGTACTTC. Its translation is CASSIDSGFYEQYF.

The chain uses TRBV10-1 and TRBJ2-1, with D possibly being TRBD1 (5 bases). Trimming removed 3 bases at V and 4 bases at J, with 10 bases between. The CDR3 spans 14 residues. Germline loops: CDR1 WNHNN, CDR2 SYGVQD (reference sequence). This chain's CDR3 is CASSDRVEYNEQFF. CDR3 in DNA: TGCGCCAGCAGTGACAGGGTCGAATACAATGAGCAGTTCTTC.

The J gene is TRBJ2-1, the V gene TRBV5-1; TRBD2 aligns across 7 bases. Germline assignment: CDR1 SGHRS and CDR2 YFSETQ. The CDR3 contains 15 residues. V was pared by 0 bases and J by 8 bases, with 8 bases of the junction left unmatched. CDR3 sequence (DNA): TGCGCCAGCAGCTTGGTGAGCGGGGCCGATGATGAGCAGTTCTTC. It is translated as CASSLVSGADDEQFF. The whole variable domain, remainder taken from reference TRBV5-1 and TRBJ2-1, is KAGVTQTPRYLIKTRGQQVTLSCSPISGHRSVSWYQQTPGQGLQFLFEYFSETQRNKGNFPGRFSGRQFSNSRSEMNVSTLELGDSALYLCASSLVSGADDEQFFGPGTRLTVL.

The chain has TRBV27 and TRBJ1-1, with D hard to call. Trimming removed 3 bases at V and 2 bases at J, with 7 bases between. Germline V gene sequence: CDR1 MNHEY, CDR2 SMNVEV (reference sequence). CDR3 length equals 13 residues. For the CDR3, the DNA is TGTGCCAGCAGTTTCTCGGGAAACACTGAAGCTTTCTTT. This codes for CASSFSGNTEAFF.

V is TRBV15 and J is TRBJ1-2; no firm D call. The V gene's germline CDR1 is LNHNV and CDR2 YYDKDF (reference sequence). The length of the CDR3 is 12 residues. The V end was cut by 1 base, the J end by 7 bases, with 7 bases between. CDR3 DNA: TGTGCCACCAGCAGAGCTGGGCTTGGCTACACCTTC. This sequence encodes CATSRAGLGYTF.

This chain joins TRBV7-3 and TRBJ2-1; D not resolved. Germline CDR1 is SGHTA and CDR2 is FQGTGA. The V and J ends lost 2 bases and 9 bases respectively, with 8 bases between them. This CDR3 spans 12 amino acids. The CDR3 bases are TGTGCCAGCAGCTTACTAGTGGGTGAGCAGTTCTTC. It encodes CASSLLVGEQFF. Full variable domain (rest looked up from reference TRBV7-3 and TRBJ2-1): GAGVSQTPSNKVTEKGKYVELRCDPISGHTALYWYRQSLGQGPEFLIYFQGTGAADDSGLPNDRFFAVRPEGSVSTLKIQRTERGDSAVYLCASSLLVGEQFFGPGTRLTVL.

The genes are TRBV9 and TRBJ1-5; D gene unclear. Between the trimmed V and J ends, which lost 0 bases and 0 bases, there was a span of 10 bases. The CDR3 runs 16 residues. Germline CDR1 and CDR2: SGDLS and YYNGEE. In DNA, the CDR3 is TGTGCCAGCAGCGTAGGGGCAGGCGATAGCAATCAGCCCCAGCATTTT. Its protein product is CASSVGAGDSNQPQHF.

The chain employs TRBV7-8 and TRBJ2-2, with 11 bases matching TRBD2. Germline values: CDR1 SGHVS, CDR2 FQNEAQ. J was trimmed by 6 bases and V by 2 bases; bases with no gene match: 11. This CDR3 is built from 18 residues. The CDR3 protein is CASSLPPRLAGRAGELFF. The CDR3 region has the DNA TGTGCCAGCAGCTTACCTCCTAGACTAGCGGGAAGGGCCGGGGAGCTGTTTTTT.

The rearrangement uses TRBV15 and TRBJ2-7; 7 bases map to TRBD2. The CDR3 runs 15 residues. With V trimmed by 11 bases and J by 3 bases, 16 bases remained unmatched. Germline V lookup: CDR1 LNHNV, CDR2 YYDKDF (reference sequence). CDR3 loop: CAPRRVPREGYEQYF. CDR3 in DNA: TGTGCCCCGAGGAGAGTTCCAAGGGAGGGCTACGAGCAGTACTTC.

The rearrangement links TRBV5-1 to TRBJ1-4; a weak D match, TRBD1 (6 bases). The germline gives CDR1 SGHRS, CDR2 YFSETQ. V lost 4 bases and J lost 0, with 16 bases in between. CDR3 size: 17 residues. The CDR3 loop is CASSGGGGGATNEKLFF. CDR3 DNA: TGCGCCAGCAGCGGCGGAGGGGGAGGGGCAACTAATGAAAAACTGTTTTTT.

V and J are TRBV7-2 and TRBJ2-3; the match to TRBD1 covers 8 bases. CDR1 and CDR2 (germline): SGHTA, FQGNSA. Trimming at V came to 4 bases and at J to 0 bases, leaving 0 bases not matched to a gene. The length of the CDR3 is 14 residues. The CDR3 region has the DNA TGTGCCAGCAGCTGGACAGGGAGCACAGATACGCAGTATTTT. It yields the protein CASSWTGSTDTQYF.

This rearrangement joins TRBV7-9 to TRBJ1-2; 8 bases are shared with TRBD1. Germline trimming cut 0 bases from V and 6 bases from J; bases unmatched to any gene: 3. The length of the CDR3 is 14 residues. Looked up from germline, CDR1 is SEHNR and CDR2 is FQNEAQ (reference sequence). Here the CDR3 reads CASSLAQGAHGYTF. CDR3 DNA: TGTGCCAGCAGCTTAGCCCAGGGGGCTCATGGCTACACCTTC.

The chain employs TRBV7-8 and TRBJ2-1; weak D call: TRBD1 (5 bases). V was pared by 5 bases and J by 7 bases, with 18 bases between. In germline, CDR1 is SGHVS, CDR2 FQNEAQ. The CDR3 extends over 15 amino acids. CDR3 coding DNA: TGTGCCAGCAGCCATACCCAGGGCGTTGAGAATGAGCAGTTCTTC. Protein product: CASSHTQGVENEQFF.

Turning to this clone: The same CDR3 is also encoded by other DNA sequences in this sample. The rearrangement uses TRBV5-1 and TRBJ1-1, with 11 positions matching TRBD1. This CDR3 is built from 13 residues. With V trimmed by 0 bases and J by 8 bases, 0 bases remained unmatched. Germline V gene lookup returns CDR1 SGHRS and CDR2 YFSETQ. DNA for the CDR3: TGCGCCAGCAGCTTGGGGACAGGGGGCGAAGCTTTCTTT. This sequence encodes CASSLGTGGEAFF.